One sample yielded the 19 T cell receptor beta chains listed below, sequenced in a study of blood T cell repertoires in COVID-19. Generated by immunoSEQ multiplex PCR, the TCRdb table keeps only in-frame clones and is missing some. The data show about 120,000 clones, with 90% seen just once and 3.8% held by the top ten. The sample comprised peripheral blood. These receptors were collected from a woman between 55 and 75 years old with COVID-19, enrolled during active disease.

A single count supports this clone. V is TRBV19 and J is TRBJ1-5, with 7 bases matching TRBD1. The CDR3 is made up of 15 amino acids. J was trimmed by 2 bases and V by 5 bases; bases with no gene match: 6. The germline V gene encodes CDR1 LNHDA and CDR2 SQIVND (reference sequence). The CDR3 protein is CASSRQGVGNQPQHF. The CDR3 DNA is TGTGCCAGTAGTCGACAGGGAGTCGGCAATCAGCCCCAGCATTTT.

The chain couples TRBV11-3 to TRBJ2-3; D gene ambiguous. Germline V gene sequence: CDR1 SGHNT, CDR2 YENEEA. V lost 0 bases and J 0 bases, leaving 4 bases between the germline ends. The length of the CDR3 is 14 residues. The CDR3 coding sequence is TGTGCCAGCAGCTTAGACAGTAGCACAGATACGCAGTATTTT. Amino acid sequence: CASSLDSSTDTQYF.

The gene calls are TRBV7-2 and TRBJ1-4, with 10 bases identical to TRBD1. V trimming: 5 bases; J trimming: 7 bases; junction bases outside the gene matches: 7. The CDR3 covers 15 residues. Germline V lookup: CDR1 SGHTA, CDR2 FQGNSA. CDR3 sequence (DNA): TGTGCCAGCAGCCCCAGGGACAGGGGTAGTGAAAAACTGTTTTTT. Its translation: CASSPRDRGSEKLFF.

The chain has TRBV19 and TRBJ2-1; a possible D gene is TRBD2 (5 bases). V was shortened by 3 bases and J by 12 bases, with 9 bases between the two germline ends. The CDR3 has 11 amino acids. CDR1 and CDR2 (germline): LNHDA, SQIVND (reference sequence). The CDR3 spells CASSIGNGQFF. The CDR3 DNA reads TGTGCCAGTAGTATCGGGAACGGGCAGTTCTTC.

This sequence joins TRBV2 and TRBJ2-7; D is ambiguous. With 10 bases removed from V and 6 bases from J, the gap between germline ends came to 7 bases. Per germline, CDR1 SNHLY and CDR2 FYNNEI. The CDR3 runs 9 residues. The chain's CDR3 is CATGGEQYF. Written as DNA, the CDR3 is TGTGCCACCGGTGGCGAGCAGTACTTC.

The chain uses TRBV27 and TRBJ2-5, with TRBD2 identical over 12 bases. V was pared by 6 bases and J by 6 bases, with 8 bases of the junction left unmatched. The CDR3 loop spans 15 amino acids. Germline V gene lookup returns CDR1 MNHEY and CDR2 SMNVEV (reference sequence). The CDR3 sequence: CASSLAGGHRQTQYF. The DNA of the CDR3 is TGTGCCAGCAGCCTAGCGGGGGGGCACCGTCAGACCCAGTACTTC.

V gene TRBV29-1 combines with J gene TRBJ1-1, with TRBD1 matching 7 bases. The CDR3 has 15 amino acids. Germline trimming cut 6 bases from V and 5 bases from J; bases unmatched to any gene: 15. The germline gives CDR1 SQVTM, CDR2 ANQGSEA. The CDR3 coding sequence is TGCAGCGTCGTCCCGGGACAGACTTGGGAGACTGAAGCTTTCTTT. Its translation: CSVVPGQTWETEAFF. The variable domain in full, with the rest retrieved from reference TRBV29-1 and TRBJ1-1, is SAVISQKPSRDICQRGTSLTIQCQVDSQVTMMFWYRQQPGQSLTLIATANQGSEATYESGFVIDKFPISRPNLTFSTLTVSNMSPEDSSIYLCSVVPGQTWETEAFFGQGTRLTVV.

CDR3 in DNA: TGTGCCAGCAGCCAGACAGGCTCCGGAAACACCATATATTTT. Translation gives CASSQTGSGNTIYF. The gene calls are TRBV7-3 and TRBJ1-3, with D tentatively TRBD1 (6 bases). The V end lost 5 bases, the J end lost 4 bases, and 12 bases lay between the germline ends. From germline, CDR1 is SGHTA and CDR2 FQGTGA. This CDR3 region has 14 residues.

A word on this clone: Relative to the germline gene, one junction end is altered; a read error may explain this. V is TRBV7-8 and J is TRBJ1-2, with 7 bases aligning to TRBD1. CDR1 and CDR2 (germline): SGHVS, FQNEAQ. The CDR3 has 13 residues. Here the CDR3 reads CASSLGGRRGTVF. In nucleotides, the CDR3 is TGTGCCAGCAGCTTAGGAGGACGCAGGGGGACGGTATTC. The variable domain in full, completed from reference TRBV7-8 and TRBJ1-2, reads GAGVSQSPRYKVAKRGQDVALRCDPISGHVSLFWYQQALGQGPEFLTYFQNEAQLDKSGLPSDRFFAERPEGSVSTLKIQRTQQEDSAVYLCASSLGGRRGTVFGSGTRLTVV.

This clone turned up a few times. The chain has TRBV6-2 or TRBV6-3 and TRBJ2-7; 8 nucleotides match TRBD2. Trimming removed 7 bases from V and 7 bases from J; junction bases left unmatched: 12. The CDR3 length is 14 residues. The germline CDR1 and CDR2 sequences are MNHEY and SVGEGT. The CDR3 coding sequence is TGTGCCAGCATCCCCGCGGGGGGTCTAGAGGAGCAGTACTTC. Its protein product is CASIPAGGLEEQYF.

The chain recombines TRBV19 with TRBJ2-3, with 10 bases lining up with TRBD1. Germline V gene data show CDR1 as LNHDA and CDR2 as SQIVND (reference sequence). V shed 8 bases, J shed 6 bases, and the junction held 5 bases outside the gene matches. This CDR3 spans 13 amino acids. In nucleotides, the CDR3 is TGTGCCAGTGGACCGGACAGGGGGGATACGCAGTATTTT. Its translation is CASGPDRGDTQYF.

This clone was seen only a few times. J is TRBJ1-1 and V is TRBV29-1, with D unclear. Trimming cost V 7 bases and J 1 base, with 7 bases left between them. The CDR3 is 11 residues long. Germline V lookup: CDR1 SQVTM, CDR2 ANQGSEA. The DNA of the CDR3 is TGCAGCGACGGTGGGAACACTGAAGCTTTCTTT. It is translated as CSDGGNTEAFF. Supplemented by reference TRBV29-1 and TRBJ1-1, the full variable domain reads SAVISQKPSRDICQRGTSLTIQCQVDSQVTMMFWYRQQPGQSLTLIATANQGSEATYESGFVIDKFPISRPNLTFSTLTVSNMSPEDSSIYLCSDGGNTEAFFGQGTRLTVV.

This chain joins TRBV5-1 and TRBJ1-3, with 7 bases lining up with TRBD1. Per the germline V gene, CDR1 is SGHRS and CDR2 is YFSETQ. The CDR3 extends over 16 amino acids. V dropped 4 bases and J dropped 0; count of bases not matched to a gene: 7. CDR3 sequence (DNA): TGCGCCAGCAGCCCCTCGACAGGGTCCTCTGGAAACACCATATATTTT. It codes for CASSPSTGSSGNTIYF.

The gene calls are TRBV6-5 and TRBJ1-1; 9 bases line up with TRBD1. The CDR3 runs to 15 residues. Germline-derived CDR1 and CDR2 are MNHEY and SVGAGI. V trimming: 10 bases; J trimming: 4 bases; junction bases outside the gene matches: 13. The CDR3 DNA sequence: TGTGCCACAAAGCCAACCGGGACAGGGATCACTGAAGCTTTCTTT. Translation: CATKPTGTGITEAFF.

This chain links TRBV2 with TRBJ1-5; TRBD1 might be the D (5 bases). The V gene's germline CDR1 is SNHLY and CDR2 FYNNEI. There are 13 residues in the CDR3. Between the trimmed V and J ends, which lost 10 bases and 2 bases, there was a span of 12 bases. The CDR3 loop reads CATQTEGNQPQHF. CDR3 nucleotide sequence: TGTGCCACCCAGACAGAGGGCAATCAGCCCCAGCATTTT.

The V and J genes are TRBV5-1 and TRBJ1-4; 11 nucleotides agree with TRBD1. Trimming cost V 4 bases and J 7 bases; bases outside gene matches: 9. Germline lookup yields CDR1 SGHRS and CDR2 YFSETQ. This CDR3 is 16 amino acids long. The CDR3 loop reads CASSTTPGTGGEKLFF. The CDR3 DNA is TGCGCCAGCAGCACAACCCCCGGGACAGGGGGTGAAAAACTGTTTTTT.

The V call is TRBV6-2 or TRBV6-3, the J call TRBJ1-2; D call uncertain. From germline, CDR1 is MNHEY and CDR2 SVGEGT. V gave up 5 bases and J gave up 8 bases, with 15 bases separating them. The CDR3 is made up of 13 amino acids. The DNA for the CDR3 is TGTGCCAGCAGTGAGGTCCATACCAAGGGCTACACCTTC. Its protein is CASSEVHTKGYTF.

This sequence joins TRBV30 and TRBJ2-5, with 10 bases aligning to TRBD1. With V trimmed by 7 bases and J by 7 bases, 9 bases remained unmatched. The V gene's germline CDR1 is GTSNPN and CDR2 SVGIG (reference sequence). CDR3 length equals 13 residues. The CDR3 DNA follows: TGTGCCTCCAGGACAGGGGGGACCAGGACCCAGTACTTC. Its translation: CASRTGGTRTQYF.

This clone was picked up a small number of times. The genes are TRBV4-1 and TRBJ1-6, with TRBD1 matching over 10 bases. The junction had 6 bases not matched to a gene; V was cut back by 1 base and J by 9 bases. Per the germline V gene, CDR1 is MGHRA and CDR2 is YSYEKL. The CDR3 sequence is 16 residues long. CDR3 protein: CASSQGQGAPGSPLHF. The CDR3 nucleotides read TGCGCCAGCAGCCAAGGACAGGGGGCGCCGGGTTCACCCCTCCACTTT.